Included here is one T cell receptor beta chain sequence, with context. This clone was seen only a few times. Its cognate antigen has yet to be identified. No base quality values were provided; no much bigger clone lies one nucleotide off. These data are taken from a study of beta chain features in type 1 diabetes listed by TCRdb under 2018. Background on the whole study: No differences in mean age, gender distribution, total cell number or subset yield were found between patients and healthy donors. Across all samples, about 110 million sorted cells were examined, and cell number per subset correlated strongly with RNA yield. The study compared TCRB repertoires of sorted circulating CD4+ T cell subsets between recently diagnosed type 1 diabetes patients and matched healthy donors. Regulatory and stem cell-like memory subsets were obtained from only 8 patients and about 8 healthy donors, while naive and central memory subsets were obtained from all 30 or so donors.

The entire isolated RNA was reverse transcribed using the High Capacity cDNA Reverse Transcription Kit, and thus expressed TCRB transcripts were sequenced. Deep immunoSEQ sequencing was performed on naive, central memory and regulatory T cell samples, with an average of roughly 3.6 million total reads per sample. Sorted cells were lysed in RLT buffer, and RNA was extracted using DNase-treated RNeasy Micro or Mini kits according to cell number. To prevent cross-contamination, every cell subset was processed on its own, while patient and healthy donor samples were processed together. TCRB sequences were amplified from cDNA with the immunoSEQ multiplex PCR, producing 87-bp fragments spanning the CDR3 region. Amplicons were sequenced on the Illumina HiSeq platform. Concerning the study's data processing: PCR bias was computationally corrected using synthetic template baselines, reads within Hamming distance 2 were collapsed, and singletons that could not be merged were discarded. Reads were aligned to IMGT to assign V, D and J genes, CDR3 length, and insertions or deletions at six rearrangement sites. Within each subset, clonotype counts were normalized to the number of sorted cells before true diversity and Gini coefficients were calculated with the tcR R package. The overlap coefficient, calculated on TCRB nucleotide sequences, was used to quantify repertoire sharing. TCRdb's version of the immuneACCESS table is confined to in-frame rearrangements and falls short of the full clone set. An unresolved V gene accounts for under half of the shortfall where checked; the remainder is of unknown origin. That table furnishes V, J and clone size, whereas the DNA furnished D and trimming. Here the sample has approximately 100,000 clones; 25% to 35% occur a single time. The top ten constitute less than 0.65% of the sample.

A single peripheral blood draw of around 120 mL on average was collected from each donor into heparinised tubes. Using a panel that included CD45RO, CCR7, CD25, CD127, CD95 and CD27, naive, central memory, regulatory and stem cell-like memory CD4+ T cells were sorted on a BD FACSAria II. A purity above 98% was achieved for all sorted populations. PBMCs were separated immediately by Lymphoprep density gradient centrifugation and were stained directly, without being cultured. Samples were stained and sorted in pairs, with one healthy donor and one patient per experiment, so that batch effects were minimized. Findings and caveats that apply to the study as a whole: Naive, central memory and regulatory TCRB repertoires appeared to be more alike among patients than among healthy donors. At VDJ recombination sites, type 1 diabetes patients had fewer insertions and more deleted nucleotides, which implies abnormalities in thymic rearrangement. Because the HLA sub-analyses included only small numbers of individuals, any influence of HLA type on TCRB rearrangement was left unresolved. Type 1 diabetes patients showed a moderate but significant shortening of TCRB CDR3 length in all four CD4+ subsets. Because cDNA was sequenced instead of genomic DNA, highly expressing activated cells could be over-represented, though the groups showed no difference in activation or CD3 levels. PCR might favor shorter templates, but patient and control samples were amplified and corrected together, so any skew would affect both groups equally.

The CDR3, cysteine through phenylalanine, is 13 amino acids long. Only the CDR3 portion is preserved as DNA: 39 bases, with reading frame beginning at the first base. The germline V gene encodes CDR1 SGHTA and CDR2 FQGNSA. Relative to germline, V is missing 8 bases and J is missing 8 bases, with 8 bases of the junction outside any gene match. The clonotype was recovered from a woman under 30 with type 1 diabetes. The material sequenced was central memory CD4+ T cells from blood. The sequence links TRBV7-2 to TRBJ1-4, and 7 junctional nucleotides match TRBD1. This receptor carries the CDR3 CASSTGQEEKLFF. The DNA reads TGTGCCAGCTCGACAGGGCAGGAAGAAAAACTGTTTTTT.